This passage covers 29 T cell receptor beta chains from one sample sequenced in a study of T-cell reconstitution after alpha-beta-depleted transplantation in children. A TCRbeta library incorporating unique molecular identifiers was prepared. TCRdb re-called the PCR reads through MiXCR, storing one row per CDR3 protein. This table holds fewer than 550,000 distinct CDR3 sequences, approximately 10% found once. The material sequenced was PBMCs, mostly from graft donor cells, taken 180 days after TCRalphabeta/CD19-depleted stem cell transplant. Receptors originate from a female patient aged 2-15 years who had a stem cell transplant for aplastic anemia, so the T cells may come from the graft donor.

This clonotype appeared a few times. The V call is TRBV20-1, the J call TRBJ2-7; D perhaps matches TRBD2 (6 bases). This CDR3 contains 13 residues. Between the trimmed V and J ends, which lost 2 bases and 6 bases, there was a span of 14 bases. Germline values: CDR1 DFQATT, CDR2 SNEGSKA (reference sequence). The chain's CDR3 is CSARSGSAGEQYF. CDR3 DNA: TGCAGTGCTAGATCGGGCTCAGCGGGCGAGCAGTACTTC.

There are a few counts of this clonotype. The chain uses TRBV12-3 or TRBV12-4 and TRBJ2-5; 9 bases agree with TRBD2. The ends lost 8 bases at V and 5 bases at J; junction bases unmatched: 6. The CDR3 runs 13 residues. This CDR3 reads CASCGGGVETQYF. The CDR3 DNA sequence: TGTGCCAGCTGCGGCGGGGGGGTCGAGACCCAGTACTTC.

The sample holds many counts of this clonotype. The rearrangement joins TRBV18 to TRBJ1-1; perhaps TRBD1 as D (5 bases). V gave up 3 bases and J gave up 1 base, with 9 bases separating them. This CDR3 region has 14 residues. Germline V gives CDR1 KGHSH, CDR2 LQKENI. The CDR3 region is CASSPRGTNTEAFF. The CDR3 nucleotides are TGTGCCAGCTCACCCAGAGGGACGAACACTGAAGCTTTCTTT.

The chain couples TRBV7-8 to TRBJ2-1; a weak D match, TRBD2 (6 bases). CDR1 and CDR2 from the germline V gene are SGHVS and FQNEAQ. The CDR3 sequence is 16 residues long. V lost 6 bases and J 5 bases, leaving 20 bases between the germline ends. CDR3 DNA sequence: TGTGCCAGCAGATCAAAGTGGGGGGACCCCCACAATGAGCAGTTCTTC. As protein: CASRSKWGDPHNEQFF.

This clonotype has only a few counts. The chain is built from TRBV6-2 or TRBV6-3 and TRBJ1-1; TRBD1 matches at 10 bases. The CDR3 runs 15 residues. The trim removed 2 bases at V and 7 bases at J, leaving 7 bases unmatched. Germline V gene lookup returns CDR1 MNHEY and CDR2 SVGEGT. CDR3: CASSYRRDRGGEAFF. The CDR3 DNA reads TGTGCCAGCAGTTACAGGCGGGACAGGGGAGGTGAAGCTTTCTTT.

The chain employs TRBV9 and TRBJ2-7; 9 bases align to TRBD2. V dropped 0 bases and J dropped 7; count of bases not matched to a gene: 5. The CDR3 extends over 14 amino acids. The germline V gene encodes CDR1 SGDLS and CDR2 YYNGEE. The CDR3 here is CASSVGSGSGEQYF. The CDR3 DNA sequence: TGTGCCAGCAGCGTAGGTAGCGGGAGTGGTGAGCAGTACTTC.

This clonotype was counted ten times or more. The chain is built from TRBV10-3 and TRBJ2-1; 8 bases map to TRBD2. Germline CDR1 is ENHRY and CDR2 is SYGVKD. V shed 0 bases, J shed 2 bases, and the junction held 0 bases outside the gene matches. The CDR3 contains 15 residues. The CDR3 region is CAISESREAYNEQFF. The CDR3 bases are TGTGCCATCAGTGAGTCGCGGGAGGCCTACAATGAGCAGTTCTTC.

Only a few counts were recorded for this clonotype. The chain employs TRBV11-2 and TRBJ2-1; TRBD2 matches at 11 bases. This CDR3 region has 17 residues. Germline CDR1 SGHAT, CDR2 FQNNGV. The ends lost 6 bases at V and 2 bases at J; junction bases unmatched: 9. The CDR3 sequence: CASRTPGLAATYNEQFF. The CDR3, as DNA: TGTGCCAGCAGAACACCGGGACTAGCGGCCACCTACAATGAGCAGTTCTTC.

This clonotype appeared once. CDR3 coding DNA: TGTGCCAGCAGCATTCTCCGGGACCGTGAAGCTTTCTTT. Encoded protein: CASSILRDREAFF. The V gene is TRBV21-1, the J gene TRBJ1-1; no DNA check was done on the table's D call, TRBD1. TRBV21-1 has pseudogene status. The CDR3 covers 13 residues.

The table lists this clonotype with many counts. The V gene is TRBV12-3 or TRBV12-4, the J gene TRBJ1-5; D remains unclear. CDR3 length equals 14 residues. V was pared by 1 base and J by 7 bases, with 11 bases between. Here the CDR3 DNA reads TGTGCCAGCAGTTTAGACCAAGGCGGACAGCCCCAGCATTTT. Protein product: CASSLDQGGQPQHF.

V gene TRBV2 combines with J gene TRBJ1-5, with 10 bases lining up with TRBD1. V trimming: 2 bases; J trimming: 4 bases; junction bases outside the gene matches: 2. Per the germline V gene, CDR1 is SNHLY and CDR2 is FYNNEI. The CDR3 contains 15 residues. CDR3 sequence: CASSERDRGNQPQHF. The CDR3 bases are TGTGCCAGCAGTGAACGGGACAGGGGTAATCAGCCCCAGCATTTT. The full variable domain, its missing parts supplied by reference TRBV2 and TRBJ1-5, is EPEVTQTPSHQVTQMGQEVILRCVPISNHLYFYWYRQILGQKVEFLVSFYNNEISEKSEIFDDQFSVERPDGSNFTLKIRSTKLEDSAMYFCASSERDRGNQPQHFGDGTRLSIL.

This clonotype was counted between two and nine times. This chain uses TRBV28 with TRBJ2-1; no reliable D call. The CDR3 is 12 amino acids. CDR1 MDHEN and CDR2 SYDVKM come from the germline V gene. V was pared by 3 bases and J by 8 bases, with 8 bases between. DNA for the CDR3: TGTGCCAGCAGTTTTATGGATTATGAGCAGTTCTTC. Protein: CASSFMDYEQFF.

This clonotype was seen more than once but under ten times. The V call is TRBV7-2, the J call TRBJ2-2, with D possibly being TRBD1 or TRBD2 (5 bases each). CDR1 is SGHTA, CDR2 FQGNSA, per germline. This CDR3 is 15 amino acids long. Trimming shortened V by 3 bases and J by 5 bases, and 13 bases separated the two germline ends. The CDR3: CASSFPGSETGELFF. The CDR3 DNA reads as TGTGCCAGCAGCTTCCCAGGGAGCGAAACCGGGGAGCTGTTTTTT.

In this sample, this clonotype turned up a few times. This chain links TRBV15 with TRBJ2-7, with TRBD1 as a possible D gene (6 bases). Germline values: CDR1 LNHNV, CDR2 YYDKDF (reference sequence). This CDR3 comprises 15 residues. The V end lost 5 bases, the J end lost 2 bases, and 16 bases lay between the germline ends. The DNA for the CDR3 is TGTGCCACCAGCGGAGCCATCAGGGGTCCCTACGAGCAGTACGTC. Protein: CATSGAIRGPYEQYV.

This clonotype was observed a few times. The chain couples TRBV28 to TRBJ2-2; D gene unclear. Germline V lookup: CDR1 MDHEN, CDR2 SYDVKM. V was pared by 2 bases and J by 1 base, with 11 bases between. CDR3 size: 16 residues. CDR3 coding DNA: TGTGCCAGCAGTTTAGCCTGGATGGAGAACACCGGGGAGCTGTTTTTT. Protein product: CASSLAWMENTGELFF.

This clonotype was seen repeatedly, ten times or more. This chain connects TRBV29-1 to TRBJ2-1; D might be TRBD2 (5 bases). CDR1 SQVTM and CDR2 ANQGSEA come from the germline V gene. Between the trimmed V and J ends, which lost 1 base and 2 bases, there was a span of 12 bases. The CDR3 is 15 residues long. CDR3 DNA sequence: TGCAGCGTTGAAGGAAGCGGACGACCCTACAATGAGCAGTTCTTC. Protein product: CSVEGSGRPYNEQFF.

This clonotype was observed a handful of times. The V and J genes are TRBV7-2 and TRBJ2-1; D possibly corresponds to TRBD1 (6 bases). Between the trimmed V and J ends, which lost 1 base and 2 bases, there was a span of 9 bases. This CDR3 comprises 15 residues. Germline CDR1 SGHTA, CDR2 FQGNSA. CDR3 region: CASSLVPGAYNEQFF. CDR3 nucleotides: TGTGCCAGCAGCTTAGTACCAGGGGCCTACAATGAGCAGTTCTTC.

The DNA of the CDR3 is TGCGCCAGCAGCGGCGGAGGGGGCGGAGGCGGGGAGACCCAGTACTTC. Protein: CASSGGGGGGGETQYF. The rearrangement uses TRBV5-1 and TRBJ2-5; D may be TRBD1 (7 bases). The length of the CDR3 is 16 residues. V lost 4 bases to trimming and J lost 5 bases, with 21 bases between them. The germline V gene has CDR1 SGHRS and CDR2 YFSETQ.

This clonotype was recorded at least ten times. The rearrangement links TRBV20-1 to TRBJ2-7; D might be TRBD1 or TRBD2, each matching 6 bases. The CDR3 covers 15 residues. Deletions cut 5 bases from V and 0 bases from J, with 17 bases between. Germline V gives CDR1 DFQATT, CDR2 SNEGSKA (reference sequence). CDR3 residues: CSAVGGRSDSYEQYF. DNA for the CDR3: TGCAGTGCTGTTGGGGGGCGGTCCGACTCCTACGAGCAGTACTTC.

J is TRBJ2-5 and V is TRBV7-9, with D tentatively TRBD2 (5 bases). The V and J ends lost 5 bases and 2 bases respectively, with 18 bases between them. CDR1 is SEHNR and CDR2 is FQNEAQ in the germline V gene (reference sequence). The CDR3 is 16 residues long. CDR3 DNA sequence: TGTGCCAGCAGCCGATTTAAAGGGCGGGTACAAGAGACCCAGTACTTC. Amino acid sequence: CASSRFKGRVQETQYF. The full variable domain, in which reference TRBV7-9 and TRBJ2-5 provide the parts outside the CDR3, is DTGVSQNPRHKITKRGQNVTFRCDPISEHNRLYWYRQTLGQGPEFLTYFQNEAQLEKSRLLSDRFSAERPKGSFSTLEIQRTEQGDSAMYLCASSRFKGRVQETQYFGPGTRLLVL.

J is TRBJ1-1 and V is TRBV6-1; D uncertain. V lost 7 bases and J 0 bases, leaving 12 bases between the germline ends. CDR1 is MNHNS and CDR2 is SASEGT in the germline V gene. The length of the CDR3 is 14 residues. The CDR3 sequence is CASKTLPVNTEAFF. CDR3 DNA: TGTGCCAGCAAAACTTTACCCGTGAACACTGAAGCTTTCTTT.

This clonotype was observed a few times. V is TRBV11-2 and J is TRBJ2-7; the D gene is possibly TRBD1 (5 bases). CDR1 SGHAT and CDR2 FQNNGV come from the germline V gene. V was cut by 5 bases and J by 0 bases, with 11 bases left in between. This CDR3 is 14 amino acids long. The DNA of the CDR3 is TGTGCCAGCAGCGAAGGGGCCAACTCCTACGAGCAGTACGTC. It specifies CASSEGANSYEQYV.

V gene TRBV4-3 combines with J gene TRBJ2-1; 9 positions match TRBD2. Trimming cost V 4 bases and J 7 bases; bases outside gene matches: 8. The CDR3 has 15 amino acids. Germline V gene sequence: CDR1 LGHNA, CDR2 YSLEER. The chain's CDR3 is CASSLGVAGANEQFF. The CDR3 DNA reads TGCGCCAGCAGCCTCGGAGTAGCGGGAGCTAATGAGCAGTTCTTC.

This chain links TRBV7-7 with TRBJ2-6; D is unresolved. Germline-derived CDR1 and CDR2 are SSHAT and FNYEAQ (reference sequence). This CDR3 spans 17 amino acids. Between the trimmed V and J ends, which lost 2 bases and 1 base, there was a span of 12 bases. Here the CDR3 DNA reads TGTGCCAGCAGCTTATCGCCGTACTTATCTGGGGCCAACGTCCTGACTTTC. Its translation is CASSLSPYLSGANVLTF.

There are a few counts of this clonotype. This chain joins TRBV7-9 and TRBJ1-5; D may be TRBD1 (5 bases). The germline V and J ends were trimmed by 5 bases and 2 bases, with 16 bases remaining between them. CDR1 and CDR2 from the germline V gene are SEHNR and FQNEAQ (reference sequence). The CDR3 length is 16 residues. The DNA of the CDR3 is TGTGCCAGCAGCGCCGTGGGGGGTGGCGGCAATCAGCCCCAGCATTTT. This encodes CASSAVGGGGNQPQHF.

A few counts support this clonotype. The chain joins TRBV12-3 or TRBV12-4 to TRBJ1-2; D uncertain. CDR3 length: 15 amino acids. Trimming cost V 0 bases and J 6 bases, with 14 bases left between them. CDR3 protein: CASSLALWKENGYTF. The CDR3 DNA follows: TGTGCCAGCAGTTTAGCGCTTTGGAAAGAAAATGGCTACACCTTC.

The rearrangement links TRBV9 to TRBJ2-7; the D gene is possibly TRBD1 (5 bases). Germline V gene sequence: CDR1 SGDLS, CDR2 YYNGEE. Trimming stripped 3 bases from V and 6 bases from J, with 19 bases between. This CDR3 spans 15 amino acids. CDR3 region: CASSAQGAPPIEQYF. The CDR3 coding sequence is TGTGCCAGCAGCGCCCAAGGGGCCCCACCCATCGAGCAGTACTTC.

As DNA, the CDR3 is TGTGCCAGCAGCATACTAGCGGGAGTCTACAATGAGCAGTTCTTC. This translates into CASSILAGVYNEQFF. V and J are TRBV7-9 and TRBJ2-1, with 11 bases lining up with TRBD2. CDR3 length: 15 residues. V dropped 5 bases and J dropped 3; count of bases not matched to a gene: 3. Germline V gene sequence: CDR1 SEHNR, CDR2 FQNEAQ (reference sequence).

This clonotype has at least ten counts. The chain recombines TRBV29-1 with TRBJ2-1; no reliable D call. This CDR3 is 13 amino acids long. Per the germline V gene, CDR1 is SQVTM and CDR2 is ANQGSEA. V lost 2 bases, J lost 4 bases, and 9 bases lay in between. The CDR3 nucleotides are TGCAGCGTTGAAAGGCCAGTTTACAATGAGCAGTTCTTC. Translated, it gives CSVERPVYNEQFF.